Presented here are 14 T cell receptor beta chains from one specimen sequenced in a study of cytomegalovirus exposure and HLA in healthy donors. The table came from immunoSEQ multiplex PCR; TCRdb's copy has only in-frame clones and leaves some out. This table holds about 360,000 clones, approximately 90% found once. Sequences were obtained from PBMCs. Receptors originate from a woman aged 18 to 35 in good health and CMV-seronegative.

The genes are TRBV10-3 and TRBJ2-7; 10 bases map to TRBD1. The J segment lost 4 bases and the V segment lost 7 bases, leaving 1 base of the junction unmatched. CDR1 is ENHRY and CDR2 is SYGVKD in the germline V gene. The CDR3 totals 12 residues. CDR3 nucleotide sequence: TGTGCCATCACGGACAGGGGGTACGAGCAGTACTTC. Its translation is CAITDRGYEQYF.

This sequence joins TRBV5-1 and TRBJ2-3; 13 bases agree with TRBD2. The CDR3 covers 14 residues. J lost 7 bases, V lost 4 bases, and 3 bases had no gene match. CDR1 and CDR2 (germline): SGHRS, YFSETQ. CDR3 loop: CASSTSGRAHTQYF. CDR3 DNA: TGCGCCAGCAGCACTAGCGGGAGGGCCCATACGCAGTATTTT.

The rearrangement joins TRBV7-2 to TRBJ2-3; no clear D. This CDR3 has 15 amino acids. Trimming removed 4 bases from V and 4 bases from J, with 15 bases in between. CDR1 is SGHTA, CDR2 FQGNSA, per germline. CDR3: CASSYMGAVADTQYF. In DNA form, the CDR3 reads TGTGCCAGCAGCTACATGGGCGCTGTAGCAGATACGCAGTATTTT.

Note on this clone: An end of the junction does not agree with germline; a read error may underlie this. The rearrangement uses TRBV28 and TRBJ2-1; D remains ambiguous. Germline assignment: CDR1 MDHEN and CDR2 SYDVKM. This CDR3 spans 14 amino acids. The CDR3 region is CASSRTPRYYEQFF. CDR3 nucleotides: TGTGCCAGCAGCCGCACCCCGCGCTACTATGAGCAGTTCTTC.

This chain's CDR3 is CASSSGRPLGGATGELFF. CDR3 sequence (DNA): TGTGCCAGTAGTAGCGGGAGACCTCTTGGTGGGGCAACCGGGGAGCTGTTTTTT. This rearrangement joins TRBV19 to TRBJ2-2, with 7 nucleotides matching TRBD2. Germline V gives CDR1 LNHDA, CDR2 SQIVND (reference sequence). The junction had 16 bases not matched to a gene; V was cut back by 4 bases and J by 5 bases. This CDR3 comprises 18 residues.

This clone was observed a single time. The chain couples TRBV7-9 to TRBJ1-1; D possibly corresponds to TRBD1 (5 bases). V was pared by 10 bases and J by 5 bases, with 17 bases between. CDR3 length: 13 amino acids. CDR1 is SEHNR, CDR2 FQNEAQ, per germline (reference sequence). The CDR3 sequence: CATFFRGGTEAFF. The CDR3 bases are TGTGCCACCTTTTTTCGGGGGGGTACTGAAGCTTTCTTT.

The J gene is TRBJ1-2, the V gene TRBV7-9; TRBD1 matches at 7 bases. Per the germline V gene, CDR1 is SEHNR and CDR2 is FQNEAQ (reference sequence). Trimming removed 2 bases from V and 2 bases from J; junction bases left unmatched: 5. The CDR3 sequence is 15 residues long. The DNA for the CDR3 is TGTGCCAGCAGCTTACCTGGGACAGCCAACTATGGCTACACCTTC. Translated, it gives CASSLPGTANYGYTF.

The V and J genes are TRBV27 and TRBJ1-4; 7 bases align to TRBD1. With 6 bases clipped from V and 7 bases from J, the junction kept 5 bases outside the gene matches. The CDR3 totals 13 residues. Germline CDR1 is MNHEY and CDR2 is SMNVEV (reference sequence). This CDR3 reads CASRTGAGEKLFF. The CDR3 region has the DNA TGTGCCAGCAGAACAGGGGCGGGTGAAAAACTGTTTTTT.

The V gene is TRBV25-1, the J gene TRBJ1-2, with D tentatively TRBD1 (5 bases). CDR1 and CDR2 from the germline V gene are MGHDK and SYGVNS. With 1 base removed from V and 4 bases from J, the gap between germline ends came to 16 bases. The CDR3 extends over 16 amino acids. The CDR3 region has the DNA TGTGCCAGCAGTGAATCCAGGGCCCCGAGGACCTATGGCTACACCTTC. It specifies CASSESRAPRTYGYTF.

The chain employs TRBV6-1 and TRBJ1-2; 7 positions match TRBD1. J was trimmed by 4 bases and V by 11 bases; bases with no gene match: 7. This CDR3 has 12 residues. Germline-derived CDR1 and CDR2 are MNHNS and SASEGT. CDR3 in amino acids: CAASRGLYGYTF. The CDR3 DNA sequence: TGTGCCGCTAGTAGGGGGCTCTATGGCTACACCTTC.

This chain connects TRBV28 to TRBJ1-2; D perhaps matches TRBD1 (6 bases). Germline V gene sequence: CDR1 MDHEN, CDR2 SYDVKM. The CDR3 sequence is 17 residues long. The V end lost 2 bases, the J end lost 1 base, and 17 bases lay between the germline ends. The CDR3: CASSLRARDKYNYGYTF. The CDR3 bases are TGTGCCAGCAGTTTACGGGCCAGGGACAAATATAACTATGGCTACACCTTC.

The rearrangement links TRBV7-8 to TRBJ2-3, with 8 nucleotides matching TRBD2. V shed 2 bases and J 4 bases; nucleotides not matched to a gene: 5. The CDR3 sequence is 15 residues long. CDR1 is SGHVS, CDR2 FQNEAQ, per germline. The CDR3 loop is CASSLIAGGADTQYF. As DNA, the CDR3 is TGTGCCAGCAGCTTAATCGCGGGGGGCGCAGATACGCAGTATTTT. Complete variable domain (other parts from reference TRBV7-8 and TRBJ2-3): GAGVSQSPRYKVAKRGQDVALRCDPISGHVSLFWYQQALGQGPEFLTYFQNEAQLDKSGLPSDRFFAERPEGSVSTLKIQRTQQEDSAVYLCASSLIAGGADTQYFGPGTRLTVL.

V usage is TRBV6-1 and J usage is TRBJ1-1; D gene ambiguous. The CDR3 extends over 14 amino acids. CDR1 MNHNS and CDR2 SASEGT come from the germline V gene. Trimming removed 2 bases at V and 5 bases at J, with 12 bases between. The CDR3 DNA reads TGTGCCAGCAGTGAACCCGCGATGCGGACTGAAGCTTTCTTT. It codes for CASSEPAMRTEAFF.

The chain couples TRBV11-2 to TRBJ2-7, with 13 bases matching TRBD2. J gave up 6 bases and V 5 bases, and 16 bases lay outside the gene matches. Germline assignment: CDR1 SGHAT and CDR2 FQNNGV. The CDR3 is 18 residues long. The CDR3 protein is CASSTRGVGLAGQSEQYF. The CDR3 DNA is TGTGCCAGCAGCACCAGGGGAGTGGGACTAGCGGGGCAATCCGAGCAGTACTTC.